The source of this TCR beta chain is a study of radiotherapy plus CTLA-4 blockade in lung cancer. As for the study in general: Of all patients, around 19% responded objectively and around 31% showed disease control. Study-level findings and limits: Reports identified early blood T cell clone dynamics, with interferon-beta, as the best response predictor. In blood, tumor-derived TCR clones expanded after radiotherapy plus ipilimumab.

This clone was counted a few times. Its matching antigen is unknown. Germline-derived CDR1 and CDR2 are LNHDA and SQIVND (reference sequence). V was shortened by 2 bases and J by 4 bases, with 5 bases between the two germline ends. This CDR3 is built from 12 residues. The table came from immunoSEQ multiplex PCR; TCRdb's copy has only in-frame clones and leaves some out. Here the sample spans about 77,000 clones, roughly 74% being singletons. Specimen: peripheral blood, collected from a patient treated with radiotherapy plus ipilimumab. The sequence derives from a human donor with non-small cell lung cancer whose response to radiotherapy plus ipilimumab could not be evaluated. The chain recombines TRBV19 with TRBJ1-2, with D possibly TRBD1 on 5 matching bases. This chain's CDR3 is CASSITGYGYTF. DNA of the CDR3: TGTGCCAGTAGTATAACAGGCTATGGCTACACCTTC.